Shown below are 30 T cell receptor beta chains from a single sample sequenced in a study of shared clonotypes between healthy human individuals. The protocol was immunoSEQ multiplex PCR, while the TCRdb copy is restricted to in-frame clones and leaves out a portion. The table shows more than 1,200,000 clones, with just under 99% occurring only once. The sample consisted of naive CD4+ T cells sorted from blood. Subset of the sample: CD45RA+ positively selected. The receptors stem from a man aged 25 to 40 in good health.

The CDR3 is CASQPGLDNTGELFF. CDR3 nucleotides: TGTGCCAGCCAGCCAGGGCTCGATAACACCGGGGAGCTGTTTTTT. The chain couples TRBV18 to TRBJ2-2; D perhaps matches TRBD1 (5 bases). The CDR3 spans 15 residues. Germline loops: CDR1 KGHSH, CDR2 LQKENI. Trimming cost V 8 bases and J 2 bases, with 15 bases left between them.

The chain recombines TRBV4-1 with TRBJ2-7, with 8 positions matching TRBD2. Trimming took 1 base from V and 6 from J; bases not matched to a gene: 2. Germline V lookup: CDR1 MGHRA, CDR2 YSYEKL. CDR3 length: 13 amino acids. CDR3 loop: CASSQAREGEQYF. CDR3 in DNA: TGCGCCAGCAGCCAAGCCCGGGAGGGCGAGCAGTACTTC.

The chain employs TRBV7-8 and TRBJ2-5, with 7 bases identical to TRBD1. The CDR3 sequence is 17 residues long. J lost 6 bases, V lost 5 bases, and 18 bases had no gene match. Germline CDR1 reads SGHVS; CDR2 reads FQNEAQ. CDR3 sequence (DNA): TGTGCCAGCAGCCATAGTAGTCTCCGAGACAGGGAGAAGACCCAGTACTTC. Its translation: CASSHSSLRDREKTQYF.

This clone was observed once. The chain joins TRBV28 to TRBJ1-4; the D gene is possibly TRBD1 (5 bases). This CDR3 region has 17 residues. The V end was cut by 6 bases, the J end by 3 bases, with 20 bases between. From germline, CDR1 is MDHEN and CDR2 SYDVKM. The CDR3 DNA reads TGTGCCAGCAGCACTGGGGGGGGGAGTTGGTCTAATGAAAAACTGTTTTTT. This sequence encodes CASSTGGGSWSNEKLFF.

This sequence joins TRBV23-1 and TRBJ1-5, with D possibly matching TRBD1 (5 bases). TRBV23-1 is given ORF status, its function remaining uncertain. This CDR3 has 14 amino acids. Trimming cost V 3 bases and J 2 bases, with 8 bases left between them. CDR3 region: CASSQLQGNQPQHF. The CDR3 bases are TGCGCCAGCAGTCAGCTACAGGGCAATCAGCCCCAGCATTTT.

This clone appeared once. V gene TRBV7-2 combines with J gene TRBJ2-1; D is ambiguous. V shed 8 bases and J shed 3 bases, with 17 bases lying between them. CDR1 and CDR2 from the germline V gene are SGHTA and FQGNSA. CDR3 length: 15 residues. The CDR3 DNA is TGTGCCAGCGGATTCCGGGCTTCGGACTACAATGAGCAGTTCTTC. It encodes CASGFRASDYNEQFF.

This sequence joins TRBV28 and TRBJ2-2; no firm D call. The germline V gene has CDR1 MDHEN and CDR2 SYDVKM. CDR3 length: 14 residues. V was shortened by 6 bases and J by 2 bases, with 10 bases between the two germline ends. CDR3 nucleotides: TGTGCCAGCAGATTGGGGTTAAACACCGGGGAGCTGTTTTTT. It yields the protein CASRLGLNTGELFF.

This clone was detected only once. The V gene is TRBV7-2, the J gene TRBJ2-5; 10 bases line up with TRBD2. There are 16 residues in the CDR3. CDR1 and CDR2 (germline): SGHTA, FQGNSA. Trimming cost V 6 bases and J 7 bases; bases outside gene matches: 14. The CDR3: CASRRAVGLADPTQYF. DNA of the CDR3: TGTGCCAGCAGGAGGGCCGTAGGACTAGCGGATCCGACCCAGTACTTC.

This chain uses TRBV7-2 with TRBJ2-5, with D possibly matching TRBD2 (6 bases). CDR1 SGHTA and CDR2 FQGNSA come from the germline V gene. Trimming left V 6 bases short and J 1 base short, with 9 bases between. CDR3 length: 13 amino acids. CDR3 sequence: CASRIAVQETQYF. DNA for the CDR3: TGTGCCAGCAGGATAGCGGTCCAAGAGACCCAGTACTTC.

The table lists this clone with a count of one. V is TRBV19 and J is TRBJ2-2; D not resolved. Trimming left V 3 bases short and J 3 bases short, with 11 bases between. This CDR3 comprises 15 residues. Germline loops: CDR1 LNHDA, CDR2 SQIVND (reference sequence). The chain's CDR3 is CASSIILAYTGELFF. CDR3 sequence (DNA): TGTGCCAGTAGTATTATTCTCGCGTACACCGGGGAGCTGTTTTTT.

The rearrangement joins TRBV15 to TRBJ2-7, with TRBD1 identical over 10 bases. CDR3 length: 17 residues. Germline V CDR1 and CDR2: LNHNV, YYDKDF (reference sequence). Losses at the gene ends were 4 bases for V and 2 bases for J; bases not matched to a gene: 11. The CDR3 sequence: CATSTGTGVFSPYEQYF. CDR3 DNA sequence: TGTGCCACCAGCACCGGGACAGGGGTCTTCTCCCCCTACGAGCAGTACTTC.

J is TRBJ2-7 and V is TRBV21-1; the tabulated D call, TRBD2, remains unverified against the DNA. TRBV21-1 is an annotated pseudogene. The CDR3 is 17 amino acids. Here the CDR3 DNA reads TGTGCCAGCAGCAAAGAGGACCCCCGGGGTGGTACCTACGAGCAGTACTTC. Its translation: CASSKEDPRGGTYEQYF.

The chain employs TRBV2 and TRBJ2-2, with a weak D call TRBD1 (6 bases). V was pared by 3 bases and J by 7 bases, with 15 bases between. Germline CDR1 SNHLY, CDR2 FYNNEI. This CDR3 has 15 residues. The CDR3 region is CASSDPGELGGELFF. The DNA of the CDR3 is TGTGCCAGCAGTGATCCAGGGGAATTGGGCGGGGAGCTGTTTTTT.

This clone was seen once. The chain employs TRBV6-5 and TRBJ2-5; tentative D call: TRBD2 (5 bases). The germline gives CDR1 MNHEY, CDR2 SVGAGI. This CDR3 has 16 amino acids. Trimming took off 0 bases at V and 1 base at J, with 12 bases between the two ends. CDR3 region: CASSYSLVGSQETQYF. CDR3 bases: TGTGCCAGCAGTTACTCGTTGGTAGGGAGCCAAGAGACCCAGTACTTC.

The CDR3 reads CASSENAAGWDQPQHF. In nucleotides, the CDR3 is TGTGCCAGCAGTGAAAATGCGGCAGGGTGGGATCAGCCCCAGCATTTT. The chain employs TRBV6-1 and TRBJ1-5; D perhaps matches TRBD1 (5 bases). Trimming shortened V by 2 bases and J by 5 bases, and 16 bases separated the two germline ends. CDR3 length: 16 amino acids. CDR1 is MNHNS, CDR2 SASEGT, per germline.

The chain couples TRBV2 to TRBJ2-7; D is uncertain. The germline gives CDR1 SNHLY, CDR2 FYNNEI. The CDR3 loop spans 13 amino acids. Trimming left V 6 bases short and J 6 bases short, with 15 bases between. This chain's CDR3 is CASSYDNRSEQYF. For the CDR3, the DNA is TGTGCCAGCAGCTACGACAATCGGAGCGAGCAGTACTTC.

The chain couples TRBV4-2 to TRBJ2-3; D possibly corresponds to TRBD1 (5 bases). Trimming pared 8 bases from V and 2 bases from J, leaving 14 bases between. Germline CDR1 LGHNA, CDR2 YNFKEQ. The CDR3 contains 14 residues. CDR3 in DNA: TGTGCCAGCGGACAAGGGGTGTACACAGATACGCAGTATTTT. Translated: CASGQGVYTDTQYF.

The chain joins TRBV7-8 to TRBJ2-4; TRBD1 matches 7 bases. V lost 5 bases to trimming and J lost 0 bases; unmatched junction nucleotides: 4. Germline V CDR1 and CDR2: SGHVS, FQNEAQ. The CDR3 length is 15 residues. The CDR3 loop reads CASSPDRVAKNIQYF. The DNA for the CDR3 is TGTGCCAGCAGCCCAGACAGGGTAGCCAAAAACATTCAGTACTTC.

This rearrangement joins TRBV5-4 to TRBJ1-3; D call uncertain. In germline, CDR1 is SGHNT, CDR2 YYREEE (reference sequence). This CDR3 comprises 13 residues. V gave up 5 bases and J gave up 1 base, with 7 bases separating them. The CDR3 sequence is CASRSSSGNTIYF. DNA of the CDR3: TGTGCCAGCAGAAGTAGTTCTGGAAACACCATATATTTT. Complete variable domain (other parts from reference TRBV5-4 and TRBJ1-3): ETGVTQSPTHLIKTRGQQVTLRCSSQSGHNTVSWYQQALGQGPQFIFQYYREEENGRGNFPPRFSGLQFPNYSSELNVNALELDDSALYLCASRSSSGNTIYFGEGSWLTVV.

This clone has just one count. In nucleotides, the CDR3 is TGTGCCAGCAGCTTAGGAGGGGCGGCCGGGGAGCTGTTTTTT. This gives the protein CASSLGGAAGELFF. The gene calls are TRBV11-3 and TRBJ2-2; D might be TRBD1 or TRBD2, each matching 5 bases. Looked up from germline, CDR1 is SGHNT and CDR2 is YENEEA. V was shortened by 1 base and J by 6 bases, with 9 bases between the two germline ends. This CDR3 has 14 residues. Looking up the rest from reference TRBV11-3 and TRBJ2-2 gives the full variable domain: EAGVVQSPRYKIIEKKQPVAFWCNPISGHNTLYWYLQNLGQGPELLIRYENEEAVDDSQLPKDRFSAERLKGVDSTLKIQPAELGDSAVYLCASSLGGAAGELFFGEGSRLTVL.

This clone was observed a single time. The chain is built from TRBV15 and TRBJ2-5; possible D gene TRBD2, 5 bases. This CDR3 comprises 15 residues. Germline V gene lookup returns CDR1 LNHNV and CDR2 YYDKDF (reference sequence). V was cut by 0 bases and J by 5 bases, with 13 bases left in between. This CDR3 is CATSRDRGSRETQYF. In nucleotides, the CDR3 is TGTGCCACCAGCAGAGATCGGGGTTCACGGGAGACCCAGTACTTC.

The chain combines TRBV19 with TRBJ2-7, with TRBD1 matching over 8 bases. Germline CDR1 LNHDA, CDR2 SQIVND (reference sequence). Trimming cost V 6 bases and J 3 bases; bases outside gene matches: 4. The CDR3 is made up of 13 amino acids. The CDR3 nucleotides are TGTGCCAGTAGAGACAGGGGTGTCTACGAGCAGTACTTC. Encoded protein: CASRDRGVYEQYF.

The chain carries TRBV6-5 and TRBJ1-2, with D hard to call. The ends were cut back, 5 bases at V and 8 bases at J, with 15 bases in the middle. Looked up from germline, CDR1 is MNHEY and CDR2 is SVGAGI. The CDR3 extends over 13 amino acids. For the CDR3, the DNA is TGTGCCAGCAGTACCACACGAAAGGAGGGCTACACCTTC. Translating it yields CASSTTRKEGYTF.

The chain employs TRBV9 and TRBJ1-4; D not resolved. V was pared by 2 bases and J by 6 bases, with 14 bases between. CDR3 length: 15 residues. CDR1 SGDLS and CDR2 YYNGEE come from the germline V gene. The CDR3 DNA sequence: TGTGCCAGCAGCGTCAGCTTGAGTAGGGATGAAAAACTGTTTTTT. Protein product: CASSVSLSRDEKLFF.

The chain employs TRBV7-2 and TRBJ2-2; the D gene could be TRBD1 or TRBD2 (5 bases each). CDR1 and CDR2 (germline): SGHTA, FQGNSA. CDR3 length: 16 amino acids. Trimming pared 3 bases from V and 2 bases from J, leaving 13 bases between. The CDR3 bases are TGTGCCAGCAGCTTCGTAGGGACCGTAAACACCGGGGAGCTGTTTTTT. The encoded protein is CASSFVGTVNTGELFF.

The V and J genes are TRBV5-6 and TRBJ2-3; D uncertain. CDR1 is SGHDT and CDR2 is YYEEEE in the germline V gene. This CDR3 has 16 amino acids. The ends were cut back, 7 bases at V and 2 bases at J, with 20 bases in the middle. The CDR3 sequence is CASLSYGSKYTDTQYF. Written as DNA, the CDR3 is TGTGCCAGCCTCAGTTATGGCTCAAAATACACAGATACGCAGTATTTT.

This clone was seen just once. The genes are TRBV18 and TRBJ1-1; perhaps TRBD1 as D (6 bases). Germline V gives CDR1 KGHSH, CDR2 LQKENI. The V gene lost 2 bases and the J gene lost 8 bases, with 15 bases spanning the gap. The CDR3 totals 14 residues. CDR3 sequence (DNA): TGTGCCAGCTCACCAATTTCAGGGGTAGGGGAAGCTTTCTTT. Residues: CASSPISGVGEAFF.

This chain joins TRBV10-3 and TRBJ2-7, with 10 bases aligning to TRBD1. V lost 3 bases, J lost 3 bases, and 8 bases stayed unmatched. Germline assignment: CDR1 ENHRY and CDR2 SYGVKD. CDR3 length equals 16 residues. The CDR3 nucleotides are TGTGCCATCAGTGATACCCTGACAGGGGGCCTCTACGAGCAGTACTTC. Translation gives CAISDTLTGGLYEQYF.

The V and J genes are TRBV7-7 and TRBJ2-5, with TRBD1 matching over 7 bases. Germline CDR1 reads SSHAT; CDR2 reads FNYEAQ (reference sequence). This CDR3 region has 13 residues. Unmatched junction bases numbered 3, after V lost 5 bases and J lost 3 bases. The CDR3 bases are TGTGCCAGCAGCAAGGACAGGAAAGAGACCCAGTACTTC. This gives the protein CASSKDRKETQYF.

The chain joins TRBV6-6 to TRBJ2-3; D is uncertain. Germline V gene data show CDR1 as MNHNY and CDR2 as SVGAGI (reference sequence). CDR3 length: 13 amino acids. V shed 4 bases and J shed 2 bases, with 7 bases lying between them. For the CDR3, the DNA is TGTGCCAGCAGTTCCCCCAACACAGATACGCAGTATTTT. Its protein product is CASSSPNTDTQYF.